The clone carrying this T cell receptor beta chain has a handful of counts. What it recognizes is unknown. TCR beta cDNA libraries included unique molecular identifiers. Roughly 510,000 cDNA molecules were recovered from an input of roughly 0.95 to 10 million T cells. Via MiXCR, TCRdb re-called the PCR reads, giving one row per CDR3 protein. The sample contains roughly 730,000 distinct CDR3 sequences, just under 30% of which appear only once. The data belong to a study of post-analysis software for immune sequencing data. For the study at large: Disease courses included relapsing-remitting, secondary progressive and progressive-relapsing multiple sclerosis.

Trimming removed 6 bases at V and 5 bases at J, with 20 bases between. The CDR3 spans 15 residues. Germline V gene sequence: CDR1 LGHDT, CDR2 YNNKEL (reference sequence). Study observations and caveats: Samples from one preparation batch, clustered by F measure, grouped strongly together. Five or six TRBV segments appeared more often in patients than in controls, and TRBV5-6, TRBV5-1 and TRBV20-1 were among these.

The chain links TRBV3-1 to TRBJ2-7; the D is unclear. The sample consisted of blood. This sequence was found in a girl aged 5-17 years with multiple sclerosis. The CDR3: CASRRNGGFLNEQYF. In DNA form, the CDR3 reads TGTGCCAGCAGACGCAATGGTGGATTTCTGAACGAGCAGTACTTC.